One and the same sample provided the 10 T cell receptor beta chains below, sequenced in a study of shared clonotypes between healthy human individuals. It was CD45RO-negative cells, positively selected for CCR7, that made up naive CD8 cells, with terminally differentiated effector memory CD45RA+ cells excluded. Clones were sequenced by immunoSEQ multiplex PCR, and TCRdb holds only the in-frame ones, with some missing. The sample consists of under 2,000,000 clones, less than 95% of them appearing once. What was sequenced was naive CD8+ T cells sorted from blood. The receptors originated from a man between 18 and 29 years old in good health.

The genes are TRBV7-9 and TRBJ2-7; TRBD2 aligns across 7 bases. V lost 3 bases, J lost 4 bases, and 18 bases stayed unmatched. Germline CDR1 and CDR2: SEHNR and FQNEAQ (reference sequence). The CDR3 extends over 18 amino acids. DNA of the CDR3: TGTGCCAGCAGCTTCCCACTCTCTGCGGCGGGGGTCCCATACGAGCAGTACTTC. Its protein product is CASSFPLSAAGVPYEQYF. Combining the CDR3 with reference TRBV7-9 and TRBJ2-7 gives the whole variable domain DTGVSQNPRHKITKRGQNVTFRCDPISEHNRLYWYRQTLGQGPEFLTYFQNEAQLEKSRLLSDRFSAERPKGSFSTLEIQRTEQGDSAMYLCASSFPLSAAGVPYEQYFGPGTRLTVT.

The rearrangement joins TRBV27 to TRBJ2-7; D might be TRBD1 or TRBD2, each matching 5 bases. The V end was cut by 10 bases, the J end by 2 bases, with 30 bases between. Germline V gene sequence: CDR1 MNHEY, CDR2 SMNVEV (reference sequence). The CDR3 length is 18 residues. CDR3 protein: CATSLIPSGPRNTYEQYF. CDR3 sequence (DNA): TGTGCCACATCCCTGATCCCATCGGGACCAAGGAATACCTACGAGCAGTACTTC.

This chain connects TRBV5-6 to TRBJ2-7; 8 bases map to TRBD1. Per the germline V gene, CDR1 is SGHDT and CDR2 is YYEEEE. V was pared by 3 bases and J by 1 base, with 12 bases of the junction left unmatched. The CDR3 runs 17 residues. The CDR3: CASSSGAQGAESYEQYF. In DNA form, the CDR3 reads TGTGCCAGCAGCTCCGGGGCGCAGGGGGCCGAGTCCTACGAGCAGTACTTC.

This sequence joins TRBV10-3 and TRBJ2-7; possibly TRBD2 for D (6 bases). The CDR3 totals 12 residues. V was cut by 6 bases and J by 5 bases, with 11 bases left in between. Germline V gene lookup returns CDR1 ENHRY and CDR2 SYGVKD. CDR3 region: CAISLGTHEQYF. The DNA of the CDR3 is TGTGCCATCAGCCTCGGGACTCACGAGCAGTACTTC.

Points on this clone: This clone may be a read error of a much larger clone one base away. Distinct nucleotide sequences in the sample also encode this CDR3. The chain's CDR3 is CASSFSYEQYF. As DNA, the CDR3 is TGTGCCAGCAGCTTCTCCTACGAGCAGTACTTC. This sequence joins TRBV6-6 and TRBJ2-7; D unclear. The CDR3 length is 11 residues. Germline CDR1 reads MNHNY; CDR2 reads SVGAGI (reference sequence). V was cut by 6 bases and J by 0 bases, with 3 bases left in between.

As DNA, the CDR3 is TGTGCCAGCAGGCTAGCGGGGGGCCAATACGAGCAGTACTTC. Translating it yields CASRLAGGQYEQYF. The chain couples TRBV27 to TRBJ2-7; 11 bases line up with TRBD2. With 6 bases clipped from V and 4 bases from J, the junction kept 5 bases outside the gene matches. Germline V gene sequence: CDR1 MNHEY, CDR2 SMNVEV (reference sequence). The CDR3 totals 14 residues.

This clone was observed once. A read error may account for a junction end that differs from germline. The V call is TRBV7-7, the J call TRBJ2-7; D tentatively reads TRBD1 or TRBD2 (5 bases each). CDR3 length: 14 amino acids. Germline V lookup: CDR1 SSHAT, CDR2 FNYEAQ (reference sequence). The CDR3 protein is CASSLGDGAYEQYF. CDR3 DNA: TGTGCTAGCAGCTTAGGGGACGGTGCCTACGAGCAGTACTTC.

The chain recombines TRBV19 with TRBJ1-1, with 11 bases lining up with TRBD1. This CDR3 comprises 14 residues. Germline V gives CDR1 LNHDA, CDR2 SQIVND (reference sequence). V gave up 6 bases and J gave up 6 bases; unmatched junction bases: 6. The chain's CDR3 is CASSPWDRGAEAFF. The CDR3, as DNA: TGTGCCAGTAGCCCTTGGGACAGGGGGGCTGAAGCTTTCTTT.

This sequence joins TRBV27 and TRBJ2-1; no reliable D call. The CDR3 is 11 amino acids. Germline V gives CDR1 MNHEY, CDR2 SMNVEV (reference sequence). Between the trimmed V and J ends, which lost 5 bases and 9 bases, there was a span of 8 bases. Here the CDR3 DNA reads TGTGCCAGCAGTCAGTACGGTGAGCAGTTCTTC. Translated: CASSQYGEQFF.

This chain uses TRBV20-1 with TRBJ2-7, with D unresolved. The germline V gene encodes CDR1 DFQATT and CDR2 SNEGSKA (reference sequence). The CDR3 sequence is 10 residues long. V shed 3 bases and J shed 7 bases, with 7 bases lying between them. The CDR3 DNA follows: TGCAGTGCTAGTTATGGGGAGCAGTACTTC. It specifies CSASYGEQYF.